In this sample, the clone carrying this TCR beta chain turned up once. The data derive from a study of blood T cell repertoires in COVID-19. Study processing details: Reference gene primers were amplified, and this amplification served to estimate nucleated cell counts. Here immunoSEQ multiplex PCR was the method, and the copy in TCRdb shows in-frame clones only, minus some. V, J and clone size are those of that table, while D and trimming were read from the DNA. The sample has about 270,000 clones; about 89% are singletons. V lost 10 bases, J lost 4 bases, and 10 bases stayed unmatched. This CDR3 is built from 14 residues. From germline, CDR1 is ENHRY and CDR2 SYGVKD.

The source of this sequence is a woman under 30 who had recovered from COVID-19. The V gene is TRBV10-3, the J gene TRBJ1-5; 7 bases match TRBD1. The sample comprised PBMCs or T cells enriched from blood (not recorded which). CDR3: CATRNGTANQPQHF. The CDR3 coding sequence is TGTGCCACCCGAAACGGGACAGCTAATCAGCCCCAGCATTTT.